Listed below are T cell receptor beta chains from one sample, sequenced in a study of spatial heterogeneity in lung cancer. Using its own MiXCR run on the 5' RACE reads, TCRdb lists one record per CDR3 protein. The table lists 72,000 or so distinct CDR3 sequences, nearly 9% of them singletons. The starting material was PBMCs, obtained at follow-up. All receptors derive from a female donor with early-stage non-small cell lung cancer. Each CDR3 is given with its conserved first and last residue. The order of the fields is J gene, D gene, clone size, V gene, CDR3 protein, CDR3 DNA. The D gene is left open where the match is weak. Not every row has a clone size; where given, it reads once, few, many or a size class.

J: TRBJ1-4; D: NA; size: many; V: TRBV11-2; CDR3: CASSLAGVEGEKLFF; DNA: TGTGCCAGCAGCCTAGCCGGGGTAGAGGGTGAAAAACTGTTTTTT
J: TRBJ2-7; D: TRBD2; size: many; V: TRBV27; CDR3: CASSLGTSGSGAVYEQYF; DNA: TGTGCCAGCAGTTTAGGTACTAGCGGAAGCGGGGCAGTCTACGAGCAGTACTTC
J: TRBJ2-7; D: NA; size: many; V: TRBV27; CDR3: CASSAFGRDGYEQYF; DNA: TGTGCCAGCAGCGCATTTGGCAGGGACGGTTACGAGCAGTACTTC
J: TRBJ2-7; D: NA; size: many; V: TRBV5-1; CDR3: CASSLVSPRKWSYEQYF; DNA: TGCGCCAGCAGCTTGGTGTCGCCCCGGAAGTGGTCCTACGAGCAGTACTTC
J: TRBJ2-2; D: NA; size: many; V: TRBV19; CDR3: CASSASFFTGELFF; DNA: TGTGCCAGTAGTGCTAGCTTTTTCACCGGGGAGCTGTTTTTT
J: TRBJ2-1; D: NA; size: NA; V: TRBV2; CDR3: CASMEGFNNEQFF; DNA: TGTGCCAGCATGGAGGGATTCAACAATGAGCAGTTCTTC
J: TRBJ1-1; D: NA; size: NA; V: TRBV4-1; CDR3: CASSQVAGRYTEAFF; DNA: TGCGCCAGCAGCCAAGTGGCAGGGAGGTACACTGAAGCTTTCTTT
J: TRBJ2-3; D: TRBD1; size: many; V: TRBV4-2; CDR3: CASSPRGGGSQADTQYF; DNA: TGTGCCAGCAGCCCCAGAGGGGGCGGTAGTCAAGCAGATACGCAGTATTTT
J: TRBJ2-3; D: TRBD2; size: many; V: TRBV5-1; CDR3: CASSLEGTSGGTDTQYF; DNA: TGCGCCAGCAGTCTAGAGGGGACTAGCGGAGGCACAGATACGCAGTATTTT
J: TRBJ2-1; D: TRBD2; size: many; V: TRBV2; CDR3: CASMLAGAGEQFF; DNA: TGTGCCAGCATGCTAGCGGGAGCGGGTGAGCAGTTCTTC
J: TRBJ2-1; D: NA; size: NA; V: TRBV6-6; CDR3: CASSWTQEQFF; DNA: TGTGCCAGCAGCTGGACCCAGGAGCAGTTCTTC
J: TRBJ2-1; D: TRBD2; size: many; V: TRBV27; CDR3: CASRGTSGDYNEQFF; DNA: TGTGCCAGCAGAGGGACTAGCGGAGATTACAATGAGCAGTTCTTC
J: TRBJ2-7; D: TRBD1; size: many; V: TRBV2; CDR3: CASSAGTGVYEQYF; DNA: TGTGCCAGCAGTGCAGGGACAGGGGTTTACGAGCAGTACTTC
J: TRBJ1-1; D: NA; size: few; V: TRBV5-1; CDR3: CASSFTVADTEAFF; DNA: TGCGCCAGCAGCTTTACGGTTGCGGACACTGAAGCTTTCTTT
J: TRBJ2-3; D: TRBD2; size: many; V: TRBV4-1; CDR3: CASSQTSGSRTDTQYF; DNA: TGCGCCAGCAGCCAGACTAGCGGGAGTCGCACAGATACGCAGTATTTT
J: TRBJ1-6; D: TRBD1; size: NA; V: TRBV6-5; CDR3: CASSVTGTGLNSPLHF; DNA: TGTGCCAGCAGTGTCACCGGGACAGGCTTAAATTCACCCCTCCACTTT
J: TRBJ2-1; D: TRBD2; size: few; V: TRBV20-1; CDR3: CSAREAGDNNEQFF; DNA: TGCAGTGCTAGAGAGGCGGGAGATAACAATGAGCAGTTCTTC
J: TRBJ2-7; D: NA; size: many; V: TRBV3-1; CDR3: CASSSRVGLALSYEQYF; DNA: TGTGCCAGCAGTTCCCGAGTAGGGCTAGCACTATCCTACGAGCAGTACTTC
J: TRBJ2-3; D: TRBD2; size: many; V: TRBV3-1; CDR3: CASRREGTDTQYF; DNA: TGTGCCAGCAGGCGGGAGGGCACAGATACGCAGTATTTT
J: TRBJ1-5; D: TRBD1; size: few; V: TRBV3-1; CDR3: CATSGGRGNQPQHF; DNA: TGTGCCACCTCAGGGGGCCGGGGCAATCAGCCCCAGCATTTT
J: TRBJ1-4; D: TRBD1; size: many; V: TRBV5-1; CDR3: CASSLEGGRPEKLFF; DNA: TGCGCCAGCAGCTTGGAAGGGGGCAGGCCTGAAAAACTGTTTTTT
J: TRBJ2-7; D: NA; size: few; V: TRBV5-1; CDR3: CASSLWSGTLHTEQYF; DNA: TGCGCCAGCAGCTTGTGGTCCGGGACCCTCCATACCGAGCAGTACTTC
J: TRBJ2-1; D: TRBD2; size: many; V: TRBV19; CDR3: CASSSREGPYNEQFF; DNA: TGTGCCAGTAGTAGCCGGGAGGGACCCTACAATGAGCAGTTCTTC
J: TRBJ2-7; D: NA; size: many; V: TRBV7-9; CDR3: CASTFRPVGGPIPYEQYF; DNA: TGTGCCAGCACCTTTCGTCCCGTGGGGGGGCCAATCCCCTACGAGCAGTACTTC
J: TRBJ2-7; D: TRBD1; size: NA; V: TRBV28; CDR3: CASRGTVSYEQYF; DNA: TGTGCCAGCAGAGGGACAGTCTCCTACGAGCAGTACTTC
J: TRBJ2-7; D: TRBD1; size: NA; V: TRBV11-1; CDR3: CASSPGTGSREQYF; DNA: TGTGCCAGCAGCCCCGGGACAGGGTCCCGCGAGCAGTACTTC
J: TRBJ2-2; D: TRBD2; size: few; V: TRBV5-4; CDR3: CASSSFSGRRTGELFF; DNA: TGTGCCAGCAGCTCCTTTAGCGGGAGAAGAACCGGGGAGCTGTTTTTT
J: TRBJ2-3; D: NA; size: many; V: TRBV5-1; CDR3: CASSLTKADTQYF; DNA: TGCGCCAGCAGCTTAACTAAGGCTGATACGCAGTATTTT
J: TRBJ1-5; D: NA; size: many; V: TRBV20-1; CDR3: CSARPGSVGVGSQPQHF; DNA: TGCAGTGCTAGGCCGGGCTCCGTTGGAGTTGGCTCCCAGCCCCAGCATTTT
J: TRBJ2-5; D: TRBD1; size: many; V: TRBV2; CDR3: CASRGQGYETQYF; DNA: TGTGCCAGCAGAGGACAGGGGTACGAGACCCAGTACTTC
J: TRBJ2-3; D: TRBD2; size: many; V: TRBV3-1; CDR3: CASSPTSSGIATDTQYF; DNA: TGTGCCAGCAGCCCCACCTCTAGCGGGATAGCGACAGATACGCAGTATTTT
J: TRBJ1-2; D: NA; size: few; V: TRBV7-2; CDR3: CASSPGGGLYGYTF; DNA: TGTGCCAGCAGCCCAGGTGGGGGACTCTATGGCTACACCTTC
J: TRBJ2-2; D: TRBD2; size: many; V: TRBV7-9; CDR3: CASSSPLNVSGRSSPTGELFF; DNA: TGTGCCAGCAGCTCCCCCCTAAACGTTAGCGGGAGATCATCCCCGACCGGGGAGCTGTTTTTT
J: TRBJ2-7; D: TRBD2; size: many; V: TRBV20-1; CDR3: CSARGRLAGGYEQYF; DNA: TGCAGTGCTAGAGGCCGACTAGCGGGAGGGTACGAGCAGTACTTC
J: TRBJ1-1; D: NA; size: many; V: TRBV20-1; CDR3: CSAPLAQANTEAFF; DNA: TGCAGTGCCCCGTTAGCCCAGGCGAACACTGAAGCTTTCTTT
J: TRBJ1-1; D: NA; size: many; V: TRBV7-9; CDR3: CASSFGVREAFF; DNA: TGTGCCAGCAGCTTTGGGGTCCGGGAAGCTTTCTTT
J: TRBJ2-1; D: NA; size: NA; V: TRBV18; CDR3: CASSPSEGSLSYNEQFF; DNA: TGTGCCAGCTCACCGAGTGAAGGATCACTTTCCTACAATGAGCAGTTCTTC
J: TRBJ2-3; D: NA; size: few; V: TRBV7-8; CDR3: CASSFVFDDTDTQYF; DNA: TGTGCCAGCAGCTTTGTATTCGACGACACAGATACGCAGTATTTT
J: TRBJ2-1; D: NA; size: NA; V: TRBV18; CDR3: CASSPPGDTYNEQFF; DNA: TGTGCCAGCTCACCACCAGGGGACACTTACAATGAGCAGTTCTTC
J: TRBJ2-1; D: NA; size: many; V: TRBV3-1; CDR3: CASSQDPARLVNYNEQFF; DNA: TGTGCCAGCAGCCAAGATCCGGCCCGGCTAGTGAACTACAATGAGCAGTTCTTC
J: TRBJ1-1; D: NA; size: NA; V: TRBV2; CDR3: CASSTQTRAFF; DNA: TGTGCCAGCAGTACTCAGACGAGGGCTTTCTTT
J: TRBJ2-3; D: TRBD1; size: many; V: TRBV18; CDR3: CASSREGTGDTQYF; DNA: TGTGCCAGCTCTCGAGAGGGGACAGGAGATACGCAGTATTTT
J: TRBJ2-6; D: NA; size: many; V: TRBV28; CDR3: CASSSPVAGANVLTF; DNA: TGTGCCAGCAGTTCCCCCGTGGCTGGGGCCAACGTCCTGACTTTC
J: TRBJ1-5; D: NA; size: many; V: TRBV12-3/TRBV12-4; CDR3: CASSFGGEGNQPQHF; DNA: TGTGCCAGCAGTTTTGGGGGAGAGGGCAATCAGCCCCAGCATTTT
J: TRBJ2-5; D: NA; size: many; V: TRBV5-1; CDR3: CASSSDLLRGETQYF; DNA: TGCGCCAGCAGCTCCGACCTCCTCAGGGGAGAGACCCAGTACTTC
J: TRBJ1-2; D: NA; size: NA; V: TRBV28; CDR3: CANSFLRDYGYTF; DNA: TGTGCCAACAGTTTCCTGAGGGACTATGGCTACACCTTC
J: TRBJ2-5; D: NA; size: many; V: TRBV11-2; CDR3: CARVGSRRGSCKETQYF; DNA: TGTGCCCGCGTGGGCAGCAGGAGGGGCTCATGTAAAGAGACCCAGTACTTC
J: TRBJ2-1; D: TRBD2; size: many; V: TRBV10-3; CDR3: CATTVLAGYNEQFF; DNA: TGTGCCACGACGGTACTAGCGGGTTACAATGAGCAGTTCTTC
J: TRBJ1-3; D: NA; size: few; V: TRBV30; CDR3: CAWSVIVGNTIYF; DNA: TGTGCCTGGAGTGTAATTGTTGGAAACACCATATATTTT
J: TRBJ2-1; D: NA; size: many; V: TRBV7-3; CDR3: CASSRAFGRNEQFF; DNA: TGTGCCAGCAGCCGCGCATTTGGGCGCAATGAGCAGTTCTTC
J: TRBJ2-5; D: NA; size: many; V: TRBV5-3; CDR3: CARSCCPGETQYF; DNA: TGTGCCAGAAGCTGTTGCCCCGGGGAGACCCAGTACTTC
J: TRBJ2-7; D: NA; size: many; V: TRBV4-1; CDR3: CASSQEGGKQYF; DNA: TGCGCCAGCAGCCAAGAGGGCGGGAAGCAGTACTTC
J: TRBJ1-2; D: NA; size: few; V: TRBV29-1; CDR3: CSPLGRQDYGYTF; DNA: TGCAGTCCTCTAGGGAGACAGGACTATGGCTACACCTTC
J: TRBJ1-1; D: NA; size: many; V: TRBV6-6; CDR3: CASSYFRLMGIAEAFF; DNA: TGTGCCAGCAGTTACTTCCGGCTCATGGGGATCGCTGAAGCTTTCTTT
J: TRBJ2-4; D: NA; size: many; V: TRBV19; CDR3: CASSIVWLRLAKNIQYF; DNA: TGTGCCAGTAGTATAGTGTGGTTGAGGCTAGCCAAAAACATTCAGTACTTC